These T cell receptor beta chains were read from a single sample in a study of memory CD4+ T cells and cytomegalovirus serostatus. The protocol was immunoSEQ multiplex PCR, while the TCRdb copy is restricted to in-frame clones and leaves out a portion. The data show around 44,000 clones, 76% seen once. Specimen: memory CD4+ T cells from blood. The source of these receptors is an adult in good health and CMV-seronegative. CDR3s include the opening cysteine and the closing phenylalanine or tryptophan. A D gene is named only where the DNA matches it firmly. Size values are once, few and many counts, or a class for expanded clones, and some rows have none.

cdr3_nt,cdr3_aa,d_call,j_call,clone_size,v_call
TGCGCCAGCAGCTTGGATGGAGGTCGGACCCAGTACTTC,CASSLDGGRTQYF,.,TRBJ2-5,.,TRBV5-1
TGCGCCAGACAGGGGCACCTCTACGAGCAGTACTTC,CARQGHLYEQYF,TRBD1,TRBJ2-7,.,TRBV10-1
TGCGCCAGCAGTCCTCGGACTGGACAAGCGAACACCGGGGAGCTGTTTTTT,CASSPRTGQANTGELFF,.,TRBJ2-2,.,TRBV10-1
TGTGCCTGGGGGCAGCGGGGGGATCAGCCCCAGCATTTT,CAWGQRGDQPQHF,.,TRBJ1-5,.,TRBV30
TGTGCCAGCAGTCGAGGACAGGGCTATGAAAAACTGTTTTTT,CASSRGQGYEKLFF,TRBD1,TRBJ1-4,medium-sized,TRBV27
TGTGCCAGCAGTCTACAGGGAAGCAATCAGCCCCAGCATTTT,CASSLQGSNQPQHF,.,TRBJ1-5,.,TRBV25-1
TGTGCCAGCAGCCCGGGGACGGCTGGAAACACCATATATTTT,CASSPGTAGNTIYF,.,TRBJ1-3,.,TRBV7-2
TGTGCCTGGAGTGGCCCCGGACTAGCCCTAAATGAGCAGTTCTTC,CAWSGPGLALNEQFF,TRBD2,TRBJ2-1,few,TRBV30
TGTGCCTGGAGGCGGGGCAGAGTCGCCCGTGGGGCCAACGTCCTGACTTTC,CAWRRGRVARGANVLTF,.,TRBJ2-6,.,TRBV30
TGCGCCAGCAGCCAAGAGTCGTCGCGTAACTATGGCTACACCTTC,CASSQESSRNYGYTF,.,TRBJ1-2,.,TRBV4-3
TGTGCCAGTAGGGCTAGCGGGACTACCGGGGAGCTGTTTTTT,CASRASGTTGELFF,TRBD2,TRBJ2-2,.,TRBV19
TGTGCCAGTAGTAGGCTAGGTGCTAGCACAGATACGCAGTATTTT,CASSRLGASTDTQYF,.,TRBJ2-3,.,TRBV19
TGTGCCAGCGCGAAGGGGGTGGCAGATACGCAGTATTTT,CASAKGVADTQYF,.,TRBJ2-3,.,TRBV2
TGTGCCAGCAGCCTAGGTGTGGTGGAGACCCAGTACTTC,CASSLGVVETQYF,.,TRBJ2-5,.,TRBV28
TGTGCCACCAGCAGAGTTTGGGACCTAGCGGGAGGGAGGAACGAGCAGTACTTC,CATSRVWDLAGGRNEQYF,TRBD2,TRBJ2-7,medium-sized,TRBV15
TGTGCCAGCAGCGTAGGGTGGGAGGCAAGTAATGAGCAGTTCTTC,CASSVGWEASNEQFF,.,TRBJ2-1,.,TRBV9
TGCGCCAGCAGGGACCCGATTGCAACTAATGAAAAACTGTTTTTT,CASRDPIATNEKLFF,.,TRBJ1-4,.,TRBV10-1
TGTGCCAGCAGCCCCACCGGACAGCTGAACACTGAAGCTTTCTTT,CASSPTGQLNTEAFF,.,TRBJ1-1,.,TRBV2
TGTGCCAGCAGCTTGCTACGGCATTACGAGCAGTACTTC,CASSLLRHYEQYF,.,TRBJ2-7,.,TRBV7-2
TGTGCCAGCAGCTTAGGATCGGCCGAGCAGTACTTC,CASSLGSAEQYF,.,TRBJ2-7,.,TRBV7-8
TGTGCCATCAGTGGGACTACCTCTGGGGCCAACGTCCTGACTTTC,CAISGTTSGANVLTF,.,TRBJ2-6,.,TRBV10-3
TGTGCCAGCAGTTTCCCCGGAGGGGGAAGCAATCAGCCCCAGCATTTT,CASSFPGGGSNQPQHF,.,TRBJ1-5,once,TRBV28
TGCGCCAGCAGCTTGTTGTTTAGCGCATCCACCTACGAGCAGTACTTC,CASSLLFSASTYEQYF,.,TRBJ2-7,.,TRBV5-1
TGTGCCAGCTCGACGACTTATAGCGGGGGGGAAAATGAGCAGTTCTTC,CASSTTYSGGENEQFF,TRBD2,TRBJ2-1,.,TRBV18
TGTGCCAGCAGCTCCGACGGGGCGTTGAATACGCAGTATTTT,CASSSDGALNTQYF,.,TRBJ2-3,.,TRBV5-5
TGTGCCAGCAGTGGTATATCCTACGAGCAGTACTTC,CASSGISYEQYF,.,TRBJ2-7,.,TRBV2
TGTGCCAGCAGTTTAAACCCGACAGTGGACCCTGGCAATGAGCAGTTCTTC,CASSLNPTVDPGNEQFF,.,TRBJ2-1,.,TRBV27
TGCAGCGTTCGGACAGGGGGATTCTACGAGCAGTACTTC,CSVRTGGFYEQYF,TRBD1,TRBJ2-7,.,TRBV29-1
TGTGCCAGCAGCTTGGGCGGGAGCTCAGAGACCCAGTACTTC,CASSLGGSSETQYF,TRBD2,TRBJ2-5,once,TRBV5-4
TGTGCCAGCAGTTTGGTAGAGGGTGTCTACACCTTC,CASSLVEGVYTF,.,TRBJ1-2,.,TRBV27
TGTGCTAGCAGCTCTGGTGCGGCTAGCACAGATACGCAGTATTTT,CASSSGAASTDTQYF,.,TRBJ2-3,.,TRBV7-7
TGTGCCAGCAGTGACAGAGAACTAAATCAGCCCCAGCATTTT,CASSDRELNQPQHF,.,TRBJ1-5,.,TRBV2
TGCGCCAGCAGCTTCGGTAGCACAGATACGCAGTATTTT,CASSFGSTDTQYF,.,TRBJ2-3,.,TRBV5-1
TGTGCCAGCAGTGAATTGACTAGCGGGAGGGTATCGGAGACCCAGTACTTC,CASSELTSGRVSETQYF,TRBD2,TRBJ2-5,.,TRBV25-1
TGTGCCAGCAGCTTGTTAGGGGTTGGGGTGAACACTGAAGCTTTCTTT,CASSLLGVGVNTEAFF,.,TRBJ1-1,few,TRBV5-6
TGTGCCAGCAGCTTGGTACTAGCGGGAGGGGCCAACGTCCTGACTTTC,CASSLVLAGGANVLTF,TRBD2,TRBJ2-6,.,TRBV5-6
TGTGCCAGCAGTGAAAGAACAGATACGCAGTATTTT,CASSERTDTQYF,.,TRBJ2-3,.,TRBV25-1
TGTGCCAGCAGCCCGGACCGGACCACAGATACGCAGTATTTT,CASSPDRTTDTQYF,.,TRBJ2-3,.,TRBV7-3
TGTGCTAGTGGTTTGTCTCGGGACCGCTTAGGGACCGGGGAGCTGTTTTTT,CASGLSRDRLGTGELFF,.,TRBJ2-2,.,TRBV12-5
TGTGCCAGCAGCTTAGAGGGAGTTACAGCGGAGACCCAGTACTTC,CASSLEGVTAETQYF,.,TRBJ2-5,.,TRBV7-2
TGTGCCACCAGCAGAGAGAGGGGTCAGCCCCAGCATTTT,CATSRERGQPQHF,.,TRBJ1-5,.,TRBV15
TGTGCCAGCAGCAGAGGACCCCGTCGGTACACCGGGGAGCTGTTTTTT,CASSRGPRRYTGELFF,.,TRBJ2-2,.,TRBV21-1
TGTGCCAGTAGTATGGGGACCTACGAGCAGTACTTC,CASSMGTYEQYF,.,TRBJ2-7,.,TRBV19
TGTGCCAGCTCACCCATGGGCGAATCTCCCAACTATGGCTACACCTTC,CASSPMGESPNYGYTF,.,TRBJ1-2,.,TRBV18
TGTGCCAGCAGCACCGACGCTAGCGGGAAGCGTTACGAGCAGTACTTC,CASSTDASGKRYEQYF,TRBD2,TRBJ2-7,.,TRBV7-2
TGTGCCAGCAGTGACAGGGGCCCTGAGCAGTTCTTC,CASSDRGPEQFF,.,TRBJ2-1,.,TRBV2
TGTGCCAGCAGCCAAGTATCGAGGTCCGGGGAGCTGTTTTTT,CASSQVSRSGELFF,.,TRBJ2-2,.,TRBV4-2
TGCGCCACATCTCCGAGGGGTGGAGATACGCAGTATTTT,CATSPRGGDTQYF,.,TRBJ2-3,.,TRBV5-1
TGTGCCAGTTCGGGCGGGAGGGCGGCGGATACGCAGTATTTT,CASSGGRAADTQYF,TRBD2,TRBJ2-3,.,TRBV19
TGTGCCAGCAGCTTCAGAGGGAGCGCCGGAAACACCATATATTTT,CASSFRGSAGNTIYF,.,TRBJ1-3,.,TRBV7-2
TGTGCCAGCAGTGATAGGGGGGCGAGGCAGCCCCAGCATTTT,CASSDRGARQPQHF,.,TRBJ1-5,once,TRBV6-1